The T cell receptor (beta chain) described here comes from a study of cytomegalovirus exposure and HLA in healthy donors. The overall study: Researchers previously reported finding about 110 million unique TCR beta sequences from about 179 million T cells.

On this clone: Its antigen is not known.

PCR involved 60 Vbeta and 13 Jbeta primers. Produced via immunoSEQ multiplex PCR; TCRdb's table is partial and in-frame only. The table shows about 120,000 clones, with over 70% occurring only once. Study outcomes and limitations: The authors reported that TCR beta sequences could predict HLA-A and HLA-B alleles. These predictions were accurate for most subjects in the first cohort. Later analysis associated a missense DCLRE1C variant with TCR beta V- and J-gene trimming. Among TCR sequences, most were rare, though some public TCRs appeared in many donors.

The CDR3 runs 15 residues. Unmatched junction bases numbered 9, after V lost 5 bases and J lost 4 bases. Germline V gene lookup returns CDR1 KGHSH and CDR2 LQKENI. V usage is TRBV18 and J usage is TRBJ2-3; 7 nucleotides agree with TRBD1. The material sequenced was PBMCs. This receptor was identified in a female donor in good health and CMV-seropositive. The CDR3 nucleotides read TGTGCCAGCTCAGCTACGACAGGGTTATCAGATACGCAGTATTTT. It codes for CASSATTGLSDTQYF.